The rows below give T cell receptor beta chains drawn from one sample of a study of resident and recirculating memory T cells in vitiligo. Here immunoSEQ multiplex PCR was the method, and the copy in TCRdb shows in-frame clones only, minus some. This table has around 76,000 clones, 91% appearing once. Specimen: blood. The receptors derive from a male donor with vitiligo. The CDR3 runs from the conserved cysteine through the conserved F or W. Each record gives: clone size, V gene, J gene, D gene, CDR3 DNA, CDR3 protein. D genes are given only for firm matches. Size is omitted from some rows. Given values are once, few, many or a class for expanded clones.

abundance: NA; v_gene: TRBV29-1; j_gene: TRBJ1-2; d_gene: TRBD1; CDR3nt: TGCAGCGTTGTGGTGGGACAGGGGGCATCTGGCTACACCTTC; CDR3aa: CSVVVGQGASGYTF
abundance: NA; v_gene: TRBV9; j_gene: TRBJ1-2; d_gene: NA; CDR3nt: TGTGCCAGCCGGGACGGGGGAAACTATGGCTACACCTTC; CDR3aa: CASRDGGNYGYTF
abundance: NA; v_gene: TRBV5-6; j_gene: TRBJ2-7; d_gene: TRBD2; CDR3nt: TGTGCCAGCAGCTTGGAACTAGCGTTTGTCCACGAGCAGTACTTC; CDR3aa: CASSLELAFVHEQYF
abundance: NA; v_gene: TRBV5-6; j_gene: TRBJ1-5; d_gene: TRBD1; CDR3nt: TGTGCCAGCAGCTTCGGACAGGGTAAGGATCAGCCCCAGCATTTT; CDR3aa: CASSFGQGKDQPQHF
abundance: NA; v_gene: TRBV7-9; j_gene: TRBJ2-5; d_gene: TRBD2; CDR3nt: TGTGCCAGCGGACTAGACCTCGAAGAGACCCAGTACTTC; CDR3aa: CASGLDLEETQYF
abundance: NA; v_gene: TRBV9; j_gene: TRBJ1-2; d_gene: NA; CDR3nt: TGTGCCAGCAGTGCGGGAGAGGGTCCCTATGGCTACACCTTC; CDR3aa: CASSAGEGPYGYTF
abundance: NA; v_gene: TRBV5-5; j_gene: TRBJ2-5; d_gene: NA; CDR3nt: TGTGCCAGCAGCTTGGTGTTCGCAGAAGAGACCCAGTACTTC; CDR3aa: CASSLVFAEETQYF
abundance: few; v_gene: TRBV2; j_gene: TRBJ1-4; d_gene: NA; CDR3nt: TGTGCCAGCAATGAGGAGGTTAATGAAAAACTGTTTTTT; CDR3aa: CASNEEVNEKLFF
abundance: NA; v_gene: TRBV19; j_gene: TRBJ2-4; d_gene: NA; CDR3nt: TGTGCCAGTAGTATGGCAACGTCCCTAGCCAAAAACATTCAGTACTTC; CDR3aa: CASSMATSLAKNIQYF
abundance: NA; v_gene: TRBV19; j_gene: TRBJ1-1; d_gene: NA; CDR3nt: TGTGCCAGTAGTCGGGGCTGGGGGGACACTGAAGCTTTCTTT; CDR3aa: CASSRGWGDTEAFF
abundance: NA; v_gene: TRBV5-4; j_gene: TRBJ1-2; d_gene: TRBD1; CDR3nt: TGTGCCAGCAGCTTTGGACAGGGAGGCTATGGCTACACCTTC; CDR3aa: CASSFGQGGYGYTF
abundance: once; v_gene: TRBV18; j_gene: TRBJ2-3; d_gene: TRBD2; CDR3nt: TGTGCCAGCTCACCAACGGCTACTAGCGCAGCAGATACGCAGTATTTT; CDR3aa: CASSPTATSAADTQYF
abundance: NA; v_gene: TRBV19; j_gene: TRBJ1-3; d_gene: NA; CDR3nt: TGTGCCAGTAGACCAGGGATCTCTGGAAACACCATATATTTT; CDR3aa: CASRPGISGNTIYF
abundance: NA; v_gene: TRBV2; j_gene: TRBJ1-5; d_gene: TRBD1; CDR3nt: TGTGCCAGCAGTGGTGAAGGGGGCTATAGCAATCAGCCCCAGCATTTT; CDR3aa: CASSGEGGYSNQPQHF
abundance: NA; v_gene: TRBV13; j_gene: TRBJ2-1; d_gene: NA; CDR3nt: TGTGCCAGCAGCTTACTCCGGGGTGCAGAGGATGAGCAGTTCTTC; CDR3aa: CASSLLRGAEDEQFF
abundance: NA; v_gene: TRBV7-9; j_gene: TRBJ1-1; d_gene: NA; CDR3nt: TGTGCCAGCAGCTACGACAAGAACACTGAAGCTTTCTTT; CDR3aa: CASSYDKNTEAFF
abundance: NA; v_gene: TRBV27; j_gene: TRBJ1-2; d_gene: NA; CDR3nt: TGTGCCAGCAGTCCCGGGACATACATCACCTATGGCTACACCTTC; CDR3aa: CASSPGTYITYGYTF
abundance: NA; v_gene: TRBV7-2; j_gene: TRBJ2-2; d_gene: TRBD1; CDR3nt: TGTGCCAGCAGCTCCGGGACAGGGATTATCGGGGAGCTGTTTTTT; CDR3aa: CASSSGTGIIGELFF
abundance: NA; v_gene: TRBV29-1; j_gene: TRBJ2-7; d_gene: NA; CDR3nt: TGCAGCGTTGAAAAGGGGGGGAACGAGCAGTACTTC; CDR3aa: CSVEKGGNEQYF
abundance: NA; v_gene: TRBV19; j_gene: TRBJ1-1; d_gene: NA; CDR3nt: TGTGCCAGTAGTATAGGTGTTTCCCTCGTCACTGAAGCTTTCTTT; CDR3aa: CASSIGVSLVTEAFF
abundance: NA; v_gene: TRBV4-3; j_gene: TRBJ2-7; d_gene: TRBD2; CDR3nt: TGCGCCAGCAGCCAAGACCTCGGGGGGTCCCTCTCCTACGAGCAGTACTTC; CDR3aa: CASSQDLGGSLSYEQYF
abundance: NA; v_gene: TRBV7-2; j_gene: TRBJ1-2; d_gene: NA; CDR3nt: TGTGCCAGCAGCCGCTTAGAGGCTAACTATGGCTACACCTTC; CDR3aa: CASSRLEANYGYTF
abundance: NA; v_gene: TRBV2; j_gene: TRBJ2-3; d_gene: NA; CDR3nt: TGTGCCAGCAGCGCTACTAGTAGCACAGATACGCAGTATTTT; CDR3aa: CASSATSSTDTQYF
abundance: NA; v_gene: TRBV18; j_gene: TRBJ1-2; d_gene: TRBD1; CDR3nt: TGTGCCAGCTCAGCGGACAGGGGGCAAGGCTACACCTTC; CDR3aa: CASSADRGQGYTF
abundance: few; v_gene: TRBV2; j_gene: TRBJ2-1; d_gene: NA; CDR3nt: TGTGCCAGCGTCTGGAGCTACAATGAGCAGTTCTTC; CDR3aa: CASVWSYNEQFF
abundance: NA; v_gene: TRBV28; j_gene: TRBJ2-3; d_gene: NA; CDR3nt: TGTGCCAGCAGACGACAGCAAACAGATACGCAGTATTTT; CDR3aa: CASRRQQTDTQYF
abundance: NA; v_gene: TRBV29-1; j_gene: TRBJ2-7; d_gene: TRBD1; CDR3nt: TGCAGCGTTGAAGGCGGGACAGGTCGAAGCTACGAGCAGTACTTC; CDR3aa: CSVEGGTGRSYEQYF
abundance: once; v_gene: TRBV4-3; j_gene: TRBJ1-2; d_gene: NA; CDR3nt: TGCGCCAGCAGCCAAGTTCTTTCTGCGGGAGGCTACACCTTC; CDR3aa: CASSQVLSAGGYTF
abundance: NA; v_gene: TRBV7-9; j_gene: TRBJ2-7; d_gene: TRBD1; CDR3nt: TGTGCCAGCAGCTTAGCGGGACAGGGAGCCTACGAGCAGTACTTC; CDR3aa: CASSLAGQGAYEQYF
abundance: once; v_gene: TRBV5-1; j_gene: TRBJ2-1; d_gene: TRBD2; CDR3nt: TGCGCCAGAGTTAGCGGGGGAGGGTACAATGAGCAGTTCTTC; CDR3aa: CARVSGGGYNEQFF
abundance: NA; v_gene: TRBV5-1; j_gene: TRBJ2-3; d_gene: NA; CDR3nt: TGCGCCAGCAGCTTGGGGTTAGTACGCACAGATACGCAGTATTTT; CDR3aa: CASSLGLVRTDTQYF
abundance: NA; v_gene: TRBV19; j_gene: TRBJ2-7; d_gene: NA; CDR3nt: TGTGCCATTAGGCAGGGCCGGAAGCCGGGCGAGCAGTACTTC; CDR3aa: CAIRQGRKPGEQYF
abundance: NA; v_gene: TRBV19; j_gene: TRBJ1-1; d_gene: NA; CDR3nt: TGTGCCAGTAGTATAGACAGGGGTTCTGAAGCTTTCTTT; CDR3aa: CASSIDRGSEAFF
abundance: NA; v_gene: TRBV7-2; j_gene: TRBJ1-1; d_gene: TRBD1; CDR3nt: TGTGCCAGCAGCTTAGCATCACAGGGGTACTCTGAAGCTTTCTTT; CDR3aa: CASSLASQGYSEAFF
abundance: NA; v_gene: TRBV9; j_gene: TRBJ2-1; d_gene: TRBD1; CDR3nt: TGTGCCAGCAGCGTATCCGGACAGGGGTACAATGAGCAGTTCTTC; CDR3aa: CASSVSGQGYNEQFF
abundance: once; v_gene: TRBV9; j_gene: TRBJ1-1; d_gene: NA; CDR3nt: TGTGCCAGCAGTCGGAGCTGGGACACTGAAGCTTTCTTT; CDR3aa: CASSRSWDTEAFF
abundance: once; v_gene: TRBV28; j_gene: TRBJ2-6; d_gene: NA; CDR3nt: TGTGCCAGCAGTTTATTGGGGGTCGTCGGGGGCTCTGGGGCCAACGTCCTGACTTTC; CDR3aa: CASSLLGVVGGSGANVLTF
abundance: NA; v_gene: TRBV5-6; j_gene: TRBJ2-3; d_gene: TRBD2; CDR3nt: TGTGCCAGCAGCTGGGGAACTAGCGGGGATCGCACAGATACGCAGTATTTT; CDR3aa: CASSWGTSGDRTDTQYF
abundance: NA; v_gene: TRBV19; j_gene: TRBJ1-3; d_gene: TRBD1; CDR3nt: TGTGCCAGTAGTTACGGACAGGCCGCTGGAAACACCATATATTTT; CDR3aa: CASSYGQAAGNTIYF
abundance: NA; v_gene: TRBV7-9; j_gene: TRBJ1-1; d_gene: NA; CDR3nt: TGTGCCAGCAGCTTGCCGACAAAGCCCTCGAACACTGAAGCTTTCTTT; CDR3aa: CASSLPTKPSNTEAFF
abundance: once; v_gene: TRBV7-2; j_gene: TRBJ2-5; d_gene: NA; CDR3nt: TGTGCCAGCAGCCCAGGAGGGACGGAGACCCAGTACTTC; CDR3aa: CASSPGGTETQYF
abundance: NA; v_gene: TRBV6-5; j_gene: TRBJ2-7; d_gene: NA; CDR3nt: TGTGCCAGCAGGCCGCAGGGCTACGAGCAGTACTTC; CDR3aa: CASRPQGYEQYF
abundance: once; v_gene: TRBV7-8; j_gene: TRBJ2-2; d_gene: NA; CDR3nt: TGTGCCAGCGTCGGTGGAGGCGGGGAGCTGTTTTTT; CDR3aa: CASVGGGGELFF
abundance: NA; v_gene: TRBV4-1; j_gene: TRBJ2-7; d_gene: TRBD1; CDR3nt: TGCGCCAGCAGCCAAGATTCCGGGGAAGGGGGCTTATTCGGGCAGTACTTC; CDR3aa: CASSQDSGEGGLFGQYF
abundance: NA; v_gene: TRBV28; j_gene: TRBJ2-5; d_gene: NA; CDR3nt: TGTGCCAGCAGTTTCCCCGCCCCCGTTAGGCCGACTAAAGAGACCCAGTACTTC; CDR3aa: CASSFPAPVRPTKETQYF
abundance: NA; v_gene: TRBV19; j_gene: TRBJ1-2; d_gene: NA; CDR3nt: TGTGCCAGTAGTCCCGACAGCTATGGCTACACCTTC; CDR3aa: CASSPDSYGYTF
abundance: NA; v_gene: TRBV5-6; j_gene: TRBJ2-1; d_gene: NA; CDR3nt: TGTGCCAGCAGCTTGACTACCTACAATGAGCAGTTCTTC; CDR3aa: CASSLTTYNEQFF
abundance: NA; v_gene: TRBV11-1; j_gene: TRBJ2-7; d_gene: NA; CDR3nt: TGTGCCAGCAGCTTATTGATGGGGGCCCAAGGCGTGGAGCAGTACTTC; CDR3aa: CASSLLMGAQGVEQYF
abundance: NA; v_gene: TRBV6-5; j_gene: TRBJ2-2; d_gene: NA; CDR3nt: TGTGCCAGCAGTTACGAGGAAGCCGGCACCGGGGAGCTGTTTTTT; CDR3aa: CASSYEEAGTGELFF
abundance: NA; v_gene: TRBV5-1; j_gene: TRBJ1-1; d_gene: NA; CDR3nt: TGCGCCAGCAGCTTAGTAGGGGACACTGAAGCTTTCTTT; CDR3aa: CASSLVGDTEAFF
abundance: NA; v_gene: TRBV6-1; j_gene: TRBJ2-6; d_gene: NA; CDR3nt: TGTGCCAGCAGTGAAAGCAGGGCCGGGGCCAACGTCCTGACTTTC; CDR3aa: CASSESRAGANVLTF
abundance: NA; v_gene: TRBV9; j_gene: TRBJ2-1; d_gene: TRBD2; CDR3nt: TGTGCCAGCAGCGTAGCGAGAAGCGGGGGGGCCTCCTACAATGAGCAGTTCTTC; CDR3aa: CASSVARSGGASYNEQFF
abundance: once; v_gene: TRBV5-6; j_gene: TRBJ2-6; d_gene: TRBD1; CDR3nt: TGTGCCAGCAGCTTGGCCCTGGGACAGGGCGACTCTGGGGCCAACGTCCTGACTTTC; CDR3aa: CASSLALGQGDSGANVLTF
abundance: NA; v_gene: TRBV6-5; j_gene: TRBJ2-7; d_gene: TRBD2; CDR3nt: TGTGCCAGCAGTTACTCGACTAGCGGGGGGGCCGAGCAGTACTTC; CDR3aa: CASSYSTSGGAEQYF